The 28 T cell receptor beta chains below come from one sample, sequenced in a study of cytomegalovirus exposure and HLA in healthy donors. It was with 60 Vbeta and 13 Jbeta primers that the PCR ran. Sequencing was performed with immunoSEQ multiplex PCR; in TCRdb, only in-frame clones are kept and a portion is missing. The table has about 130,000 clones, roughly three fifths seen once. Sequencing used PBMCs. All receptors derive from a middle-aged woman in good health and CMV-seronegative.

The V call is TRBV7-8, the J call TRBJ1-5; 7 positions match TRBD1. Germline V CDR1 and CDR2: SGHVS, FQNEAQ. CDR3 length: 13 amino acids. Trimming cost V 5 bases and J 5 bases; bases outside gene matches: 3. The CDR3 DNA reads as TGTGCCAGCAGCCCAGACAGGGATCAGCCCCAGCATTTT. Its translation: CASSPDRDQPQHF.

V and J are TRBV28 and TRBJ2-5; D might be TRBD2 (6 bases). Germline V gives CDR1 MDHEN, CDR2 SYDVKM. V lost 6 bases, J lost 2 bases, and 22 bases lay in between. CDR3 length: 17 amino acids. The CDR3 loop reads CASSSRRGTQSQETQYF. The CDR3, as DNA: TGTGCCAGCAGCTCTAGGAGGGGAACTCAATCACAAGAGACCCAGTACTTC.

The chain joins TRBV11-2 to TRBJ1-4; 9 bases map to TRBD1. This CDR3 region has 19 residues. The V gene end was trimmed by 5 bases and the J gene end by 1 base; junction bases not matched to a gene: 14. CDR1 is SGHAT and CDR2 is FQNNGV in the germline V gene. CDR3 sequence reads: CASSLPGDRAVQTNEKLFF. Written as DNA, the CDR3 is TGTGCCAGCAGCCTCCCCGGGGACAGGGCAGTTCAAACTAATGAAAAACTGTTTTTT.

The CDR3 DNA sequence: TGTGCCAGCAGTTCCTCTAGCGGGGGGTTTTACAATGAGCAGTTCTTC. This sequence encodes CASSSSSGGFYNEQFF. The chain links TRBV6-5 to TRBJ2-1; 11 bases agree with TRBD2. The CDR3 covers 16 residues. The ends lost 4 bases at V and 4 bases at J; junction bases unmatched: 6. Germline V CDR1 and CDR2: MNHEY, SVGAGI.

V is TRBV7-3 and J is TRBJ2-7; 7 bases fit TRBD1. Looked up from germline, CDR1 is SGHTA and CDR2 is FQGTGA. The CDR3 is 13 residues long. Trimming took 0 bases from V and 6 from J; bases not matched to a gene: 2. CDR3: CASSLTSGGEQYF. As DNA, the CDR3 is TGTGCCAGCAGCTTAACTTCAGGGGGCGAGCAGTACTTC.

The chain links TRBV6-5 to TRBJ2-7, with TRBD1 matching over 8 bases. Germline values: CDR1 MNHEY, CDR2 SVGAGI. The CDR3 has 14 amino acids. Germline trimming cut 5 bases from V and 2 bases from J; bases unmatched to any gene: 5. This CDR3 is CASSPGTGPYEQYF. The CDR3 DNA sequence: TGTGCCAGCAGTCCCGGGACAGGCCCCTACGAGCAGTACTTC.

This clone turned up a few times. J is TRBJ2-5 and V is TRBV28; TRBD1 might be the D (5 bases). CDR3 size: 15 residues. Germline values: CDR1 MDHEN, CDR2 SYDVKM. The germline V and J ends were trimmed by 2 bases and 4 bases, with 14 bases remaining between them. The CDR3 region has the DNA TGTGCCAGCAGTTTAGGCGCCAGGGAAGGAGAGACCCAGTACTTC. This codes for CASSLGAREGETQYF.

The chain has TRBV19 and TRBJ1-1, with TRBD1 identical over 9 bases. Trimming took 1 base from V and 0 from J; bases not matched to a gene: 9. Germline CDR1 and CDR2: LNHDA and SQIVND (reference sequence). The CDR3 spans 18 residues. The CDR3 loop reads CASSIGTTTGGMNTEAFF. CDR3 nucleotides: TGTGCCAGTAGTATAGGGACTACGACAGGGGGAATGAACACTGAAGCTTTCTTT.

With regard to this clone: One junction end does not reproduce the germline sequence, and a read error may be involved. The chain employs TRBV4-2 and TRBJ2-7; 9 nucleotides match TRBD1. Germline V gene lookup returns CDR1 LGHNA and CDR2 YNFKEQ. There are 14 residues in the CDR3. The CDR3 reads CASTQPGQGSEQYF. The CDR3 nucleotides are TGTGCCAGCACCCAACCGGGACAGGGCAGCGAGCAGTACTTC.

The rearrangement links TRBV6-6 to TRBJ1-6; 8 nucleotides match TRBD1. CDR1 MNHNY and CDR2 SVGAGI come from the germline V gene (reference sequence). V was clipped by 4 bases and J by 10 bases; unmatched bases: 6. The CDR3 loop spans 14 amino acids. The CDR3 sequence is CASSSTGVRSPLHF. CDR3 nucleotides: TGTGCCAGCAGTTCGACAGGGGTCAGATCACCCCTCCACTTT.

The J gene is TRBJ2-2, the V gene TRBV11-2; D ambiguous. This CDR3 spans 15 amino acids. Germline CDR1 reads SGHAT; CDR2 reads FQNNGV. Trimming pared 1 base from V and 6 bases from J, leaving 12 bases between. CDR3 in DNA: TGTGCCAGCAGCTTAGTGTTCAGAGCGTCCGGGGAGCTGTTTTTT. Translation gives CASSLVFRASGELFF.

This chain joins TRBV30 and TRBJ2-3; D is ambiguous. The CDR3 spans 12 residues. The germline gives CDR1 GTSNPN, CDR2 SVGIG (reference sequence). V was clipped by 1 base and J by 2 bases, with 4 bases between them. The DNA of the CDR3 is TGTGCCTGGAGTGGGGCCACAGATACGCAGTATTTT. This translates into CAWSGATDTQYF.

The V gene is TRBV5-1, the J gene TRBJ1-4, with D hard to call. The germline gives CDR1 SGHRS, CDR2 YFSETQ. The CDR3 loop spans 14 amino acids. V lost 4 bases, J lost 5 bases, and 12 bases lay in between. CDR3 nucleotide sequence: TGCGCCAGCAGCCCCCCCGGAGAGAATGAAAAACTGTTTTTT. Protein product: CASSPPGENEKLFF. Filled out from reference TRBV5-1 and TRBJ1-4, the complete variable domain reads KAGVTQTPRYLIKTRGQQVTLSCSPISGHRSVSWYQQTPGQGLQFLFEYFSETQRNKGNFPGRFSGRQFSNSRSEMNVSTLELGDSALYLCASSPPGENEKLFFGSGTQLSVL.

The rearrangement uses TRBV27 and TRBJ1-6; a possible D gene is TRBD1 (5 bases). V was clipped by 2 bases and J by 8 bases, with 13 bases between them. Germline V gene data show CDR1 as MNHEY and CDR2 as SMNVEV (reference sequence). The CDR3 runs to 15 residues. As DNA, the CDR3 is TGTGCCAGCAGTTTACAGGGAAACCCCTATTCACCCCTCCACTTT. It is translated as CASSLQGNPYSPLHF.

This chain connects TRBV5-4 to TRBJ1-4; D is undetermined. Germline assignment: CDR1 SGHNT and CDR2 YYREEE (reference sequence). The CDR3 sequence is 13 residues long. V gave up 5 bases and J gave up 7 bases, with 12 bases separating them. The CDR3 bases are TGTGCCAGCAGTTTGATGAAGAGTGAAAAACTGTTTTTT. Its protein product is CASSLMKSEKLFF.

Only one count was recorded for this clone. V and J are TRBV11-3 and TRBJ2-5, with D tentatively TRBD2 (6 bases). The CDR3 length is 13 residues. Trimming took 5 bases from V and 7 from J, leaving 14 bases between them. In germline, CDR1 is SGHNT, CDR2 YENEEA. The CDR3 DNA reads TGTGCCAGCAGCCCTTCGGGGGAATGGACCCAGTACTTC. Its translation: CASSPSGEWTQYF.

This clone appeared a single time. The V gene is TRBV30, the J gene TRBJ2-3; 7 bases match TRBD2. Germline-derived CDR1 and CDR2 are GTSNPN and SVGIG (reference sequence). Trimming removed 5 bases from V and 2 bases from J; junction bases left unmatched: 13. The CDR3 sequence is 16 residues long. Here the CDR3 reads CAWGSGIAGTTDTQYF. The CDR3, as DNA: TGTGCCTGGGGCAGTGGGATAGCGGGCACCACAGATACGCAGTATTTT. Complete variable domain (other parts from reference TRBV30 and TRBJ2-3): SQTIHQWPATLVQPVGSPLSLECTVEGTSNPNLYWYRQAAGRGLQLLFYSVGIGQISSEVPQNLSASRPQDRQFILSSKKLLLSDSGFYLCAWGSGIAGTTDTQYFGPGTRLTVL.

This clone was seen more than once but under ten times. The chain recombines TRBV10-3 with TRBJ1-1, with TRBD1 identical over 8 bases. The CDR3 length is 13 residues. V lost 9 bases, J lost 2 bases, and 5 bases stayed unmatched. Germline assignment: CDR1 ENHRY and CDR2 SYGVKD. CDR3 residues: CAILDRANTEAFF. The CDR3 nucleotides read TGTGCCATTCTGGACAGGGCCAACACTGAAGCTTTCTTT.

The rearrangement links TRBV10-1 to TRBJ2-2, with D possibly TRBD2 on 5 matching bases. The germline V gene has CDR1 WNHNN and CDR2 SYGVQD (reference sequence). CDR3 length: 15 residues. V shed 2 bases and J shed 3 bases, with 10 bases lying between them. CDR3 residues: CASSENPEDTGELFF. CDR3 bases: TGCGCCAGCAGTGAGAATCCGGAGGACACCGGGGAGCTGTTTTTT.

In this sample, this clone turned up a few times. Other DNA sequences in the sample encode the same CDR3. V usage is TRBV5-1 and J usage is TRBJ1-1, with D possibly being TRBD1 (5 bases). V was shortened by 0 bases and J by 1 base, with 7 bases between the two germline ends. This CDR3 region has 14 residues. Germline V gives CDR1 SGHRS, CDR2 YFSETQ. CDR3 sequence (DNA): TGCGCCAGCAGCTTGGGACAGACGAACACTGAAGCTTTCTTT. Protein: CASSLGQTNTEAFF.

This clone came up a few times. A junction end diverges from the germline sequence, so it may reflect a read error. J is TRBJ1-1 and V is TRBV11-2, with TRBD1 identical over 7 bases. The CDR3 has 14 residues. Germline-derived CDR1 and CDR2 are SGHAT and FQNNGV. The chain's CDR3 is CASSDDRANAEAFF. In DNA, the CDR3 is TGTGCCAGCAGCGATGACAGGGCGAACGCTGAAGCTTTCTTT.

A few counts support this clone. CDR3 region: CASRPGQGGNEQFF. CDR3 DNA sequence: TGTGCCAGCAGGCCGGGACAGGGTGGGAATGAGCAGTTCTTC. The gene calls are TRBV2 and TRBJ2-1; 9 positions match TRBD1. V was pared by 6 bases and J by 7 bases, with 7 bases of the junction left unmatched. CDR1 SNHLY and CDR2 FYNNEI come from the germline V gene. The CDR3 runs 14 residues.

The chain uses TRBV10-3 and TRBJ2-5; 10 positions match TRBD2. CDR3 length: 16 amino acids. Germline loops: CDR1 ENHRY, CDR2 SYGVKD. Trimming took 4 bases from V and 1 from J; bases not matched to a gene: 6. This CDR3 reads CAISGGSGGVQETQYF. The CDR3 nucleotides read TGTGCCATCAGTGGGGGCAGCGGGGGGGTCCAAGAGACCCAGTACTTC.

A few counts support this clone. The chain joins TRBV5-1 to TRBJ1-5; 8 bases agree with TRBD1. This CDR3 is 16 amino acids long. Germline values: CDR1 SGHRS, CDR2 YFSETQ. Unmatched junction bases numbered 9, after V lost 0 bases and J lost 7 bases. CDR3 sequence reads: CASSLGDGTGSQPQHF. The CDR3 DNA follows: TGCGCCAGCAGCTTGGGGGACGGGACAGGTTCCCAGCCCCAGCATTTT. The entire variable domain, with the rest obtained from reference TRBV5-1 and TRBJ1-5, is as follows: KAGVTQTPRYLIKTRGQQVTLSCSPISGHRSVSWYQQTPGQGLQFLFEYFSETQRNKGNFPGRFSGRQFSNSRSEMNVSTLELGDSALYLCASSLGDGTGSQPQHFGDGTRLSIL.

The chain employs TRBV12-5 and TRBJ2-3; 11 positions match TRBD2. Losses at the gene ends were 2 bases for V and 5 bases for J; bases not matched to a gene: 9. CDR1 is LGHNT and CDR2 is FRNRAP in the germline V gene. CDR3 length: 17 residues. DNA of the CDR3: TGTGCTAGTGGTTTGTACTCTTTTCTAGCGGGGGGAGATACGCAGTATTTT. Protein: CASGLYSFLAGGDTQYF.

The rearrangement links TRBV18 to TRBJ1-3, with D perhaps matching TRBD1 (6 bases). Between the trimmed V and J ends, which lost 2 bases and 0 bases, there was a span of 8 bases. CDR3 length: 15 residues. Germline loops: CDR1 KGHSH, CDR2 LQKENI. The CDR3 loop reads CASSPVTGSGNTIYF. Written as DNA, the CDR3 is TGTGCCAGCTCACCAGTGACAGGCTCTGGAAACACCATATATTTT.

V is TRBV2 and J is TRBJ1-2; 8 positions match TRBD1. Trimming at V came to 4 bases and at J to 4 bases, leaving 5 bases not matched to a gene. The CDR3 consists of 14 residues. Germline V gene lookup returns CDR1 SNHLY and CDR2 FYNNEI. As DNA, the CDR3 is TGTGCCAGCAGTGGGCAGGGGGCAATCTATGGCTACACCTTC. Amino acids: CASSGQGAIYGYTF.

This chain uses TRBV25-1 with TRBJ1-1; D perhaps matches TRBD1 (5 bases). The germline gives CDR1 MGHDK, CDR2 SYGVNS. The germline V and J ends were trimmed by 6 bases and 3 bases, with 8 bases remaining between them. This CDR3 contains 12 residues. CDR3 protein: CASRGGDTEAFF. The CDR3 nucleotides read TGTGCCAGCAGGGGGGGGGACACTGAAGCTTTCTTT.